This T cell receptor beta chain was profiled in a study of sequential checkpoint blockade in melanoma. The overall study: Patients were randomized 1:1 to nivolumab-then-ipilimumab or ipilimumab-then-nivolumab first-line. Maintenance nivolumab came after either treatment sequence. TCRbeta immunosequencing was performed on DNA from around 96 pretreatment melanoma tumor samples. After nivolumab or ipilimumab alone, about two dozen patients had week-13 rebiopsies.

Here immunoSEQ multiplex PCR was the method, and the copy in TCRdb shows in-frame clones only, minus some. The data contain some 3,900 clones, around 22% of them seen just once; the ten biggest clones take up roughly 15%. CDR1 is KGHSH and CDR2 is LQKENI in the germline V gene. The CDR3 extends over 14 amino acids. Trimming took off 3 bases at V and 7 bases at J, with 15 bases between the two ends. Documented treatment: randomized to nivolumab then ipilimumab (arm A) or the reverse (arm B). The sequence was collected from a human donor with melanoma. The rearrangement joins TRBV18 to TRBJ1-2; D may be TRBD1 (6 bases). The sample consisted of tumor tissue (inferred from file names), taken from a patient given nivolumab and ipilimumab in sequence. CDR3 amino acids: CASSPSGAPGGYTF. CDR3 sequence (DNA): TGTGCCAGCTCACCCTCGGGGGCTCCCGGTGGCTACACCTTC.